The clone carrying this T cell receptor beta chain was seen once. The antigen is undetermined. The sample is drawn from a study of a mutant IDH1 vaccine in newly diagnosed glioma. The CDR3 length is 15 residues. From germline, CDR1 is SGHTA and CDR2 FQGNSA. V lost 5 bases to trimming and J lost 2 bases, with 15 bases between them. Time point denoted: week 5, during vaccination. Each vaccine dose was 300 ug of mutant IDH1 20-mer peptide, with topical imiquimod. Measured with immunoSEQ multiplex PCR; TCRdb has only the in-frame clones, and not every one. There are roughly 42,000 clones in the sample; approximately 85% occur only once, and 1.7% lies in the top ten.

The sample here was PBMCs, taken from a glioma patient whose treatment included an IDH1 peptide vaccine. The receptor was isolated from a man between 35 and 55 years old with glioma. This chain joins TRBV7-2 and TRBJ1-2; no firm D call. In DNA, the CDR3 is TGTGCCAGCAGCCGGGTCAAGAACCCGAACTATGGCTACACCTTC. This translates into CASSRVKNPNYGYTF.